Listed below are T cell receptor beta chains from one sample, sequenced in a study of patients and donors after allogeneic stem cell transplantation. TCRdb fed the RT-PCR reads into MiXCR, producing one record per CDR3 protein. The sample shows about 400,000 distinct CDR3 sequences, 16% of them seen only once. The specimen was blood, either unsorted or a sorted T cell fraction (not recorded which). These receptors all come from a human donor who was either an allogeneic HSCT recipient or a stem cell or donor lymphocyte infusion donor (not recorded which). It is not recorded whose cells these are; they may come from a transplant donor. Each CDR3 is given with its conserved first and last residue. The order of the fields is J gene, V gene, D gene, clone size, CDR3 protein, CDR3 DNA. The D gene is left open where the match is weak. A row's size may be missing; if present it is once, few, many or a size class.

j_gene: TRBJ2-7; v_gene: TRBV9; d_gene: NA; abundance: NA; CDR3aa: CASSVRGSGAAYEQYF; CDR3nt: TGTGCCAGCAGCGTTCGGGGGTCCGGGGCCGCCTACGAGCAGTACTTC
j_gene: TRBJ2-1; v_gene: TRBV30; d_gene: NA; abundance: few; CDR3aa: CAWSPQQEQFF; CDR3nt: TGTGCCTGGAGCCCCCAACAGGAGCAGTTCTTC
j_gene: TRBJ2-3; v_gene: TRBV4-1; d_gene: NA; abundance: NA; CDR3aa: CASSQEGWGGTDTQYF; CDR3nt: TGCGCCAGCAGCCAAGAGGGGTGGGGCGGGACAGATACGCAGTATTTT
j_gene: TRBJ1-2; v_gene: TRBV30; d_gene: TRBD1; abundance: few; CDR3aa: CAGDSSTF; CDR3nt: TGTGCCGGGGACAGTTCCACCTTC
j_gene: TRBJ2-7; v_gene: TRBV14; d_gene: TRBD1; abundance: few; CDR3aa: CASSQDRTYEQYF; CDR3nt: TGTGCCAGCAGCCAGGACAGGACCTACGAGCAGTACTTC
j_gene: TRBJ2-5; v_gene: TRBV9; d_gene: TRBD1; abundance: few; CDR3aa: CASSDGTGSLTQYF; CDR3nt: TGTGCCAGCAGCGATGGGACAGGTAGTTTGACCCAGTACTTC
j_gene: TRBJ1-4; v_gene: TRBV6-5; d_gene: NA; abundance: few; CDR3aa: CASSYSRTVEKLFF; CDR3nt: TGTGCCAGCAGTTACTCACGGACAGTTGAAAAACTGTTTTTT
j_gene: TRBJ1-2; v_gene: TRBV7-2; d_gene: NA; abundance: few; CDR3aa: CASSYRQRFYGYTF; CDR3nt: TGTGCCAGCAGCTACAGACAGCGTTTCTATGGCTACACCTTC
j_gene: TRBJ2-3; v_gene: TRBV7-7; d_gene: TRBD2; abundance: few; CDR3aa: CASSTGTSGGLDTQYF; CDR3nt: TGTGCTAGCAGTACGGGGACTAGCGGGGGCCTGGATACGCAGTATTTT
j_gene: TRBJ1-1; v_gene: TRBV15; d_gene: NA; abundance: few; CDR3aa: CATSRDWGRGTEAFF; CDR3nt: TGTGCCACCAGCAGAGATTGGGGGCGCGGCACTGAAGCTTTCTTT
j_gene: TRBJ2-7; v_gene: TRBV7-9; d_gene: TRBD2; abundance: NA; CDR3aa: CASSFPPQGGSYEQYF; CDR3nt: TGTGCCAGCAGCTTTCCACCCCAGGGAGGGTCCTACGAGCAGTACTTC
j_gene: TRBJ2-1; v_gene: TRBV9; d_gene: NA; abundance: few; CDR3aa: CASSDSPGQDNEQFF; CDR3nt: TGTGCCAGCAGCGACTCCCCGGGACAAGACAATGAGCAGTTCTTC
j_gene: TRBJ1-1; v_gene: TRBV7-8; d_gene: NA; abundance: few; CDR3aa: CASSSGQWNTEAFF; CDR3nt: TGTGCCAGCAGCTCGGGACAATGGAACACTGAAGCTTTCTTT
j_gene: TRBJ1-4; v_gene: TRBV5-1; d_gene: NA; abundance: many; CDR3aa: CASSLPGGGEKLFF; CDR3nt: TGCGCCAGCAGCTTGCCTGGGGGCGGTGAAAAACTGTTTTTT
j_gene: TRBJ1-2; v_gene: TRBV30; d_gene: NA; abundance: many; CDR3aa: CAWSHLLGRIYGYTF; CDR3nt: TGTGCCTGGAGCCACCTCCTAGGCAGGATCTATGGCTACACCTTC
j_gene: TRBJ2-1; v_gene: TRBV9; d_gene: TRBD2; abundance: NA; CDR3aa: CASSVLAGGRNEQFF; CDR3nt: TGTGCCAGCAGCGTATTAGCGGGAGGTCGGAATGAGCAGTTCTTC
j_gene: TRBJ2-7; v_gene: TRBV6-1; d_gene: TRBD1; abundance: NA; CDR3aa: CASSGPDRGLSYEQYF; CDR3nt: TGTGCCAGCAGTGGCCCGGACAGGGGGCTTTCCTACGAGCAGTACTTC
j_gene: TRBJ1-6; v_gene: TRBV4-3; d_gene: TRBD1; abundance: many; CDR3aa: CASSHLNPGQGDSPLHF; CDR3nt: TGCGCCAGCAGCCATCTGAACCCGGGACAGGGGGATTCACCCCTCCACTTT
j_gene: TRBJ2-2; v_gene: TRBV24-1; d_gene: NA; abundance: many; CDR3aa: CATSAQGAGELFF; CDR3nt: TGTGCCACCAGTGCCCAGGGAGCCGGGGAGCTGTTTTTT
j_gene: TRBJ1-6; v_gene: TRBV27; d_gene: NA; abundance: few; CDR3aa: CASRDLGGNNSPLHF; CDR3nt: TGTGCCAGCAGGGACCTAGGGGGGAATAATTCACCCCTCCACTTT
j_gene: TRBJ2-5; v_gene: TRBV9; d_gene: TRBD2; abundance: few; CDR3aa: CASSVGSGQETQYF; CDR3nt: TGTGCCAGCAGCGTAGGTAGCGGGCAAGAGACCCAGTACTTC
j_gene: TRBJ2-1; v_gene: TRBV14; d_gene: TRBD2; abundance: NA; CDR3aa: CASSVPGLAQFF; CDR3nt: TGTGCCAGCAGTGTGCCGGGACTAGCGCAGTTCTTC
j_gene: TRBJ2-3; v_gene: TRBV11-1; d_gene: TRBD1; abundance: NA; CDR3aa: CASSFDRGQEDTQYF; CDR3nt: TGTGCCAGCAGCTTTGACAGGGGGCAGGAAGATACGCAGTATTTT
j_gene: TRBJ2-5; v_gene: TRBV3-1; d_gene: TRBD2; abundance: NA; CDR3aa: CASSPGEGLAGIGETQYF; CDR3nt: TGTGCCAGCAGCCCAGGCGAGGGACTAGCGGGAATTGGAGAGACCCAGTACTTC
j_gene: TRBJ2-4; v_gene: TRBV7-9; d_gene: NA; abundance: few; CDR3aa: CASSWALGIAKNIQYF; CDR3nt: TGTGCCAGCAGCTGGGCCCTCGGGATAGCCAAAAACATTCAGTACTTC
j_gene: TRBJ2-1; v_gene: TRBV12-5; d_gene: TRBD2; abundance: few; CDR3aa: CASGLSGLATNEQFF; CDR3nt: TGTGCTAGTGGCCTAAGCGGACTAGCGACGAATGAGCAGTTCTTC
j_gene: TRBJ2-1; v_gene: TRBV12-3/TRBV12-4; d_gene: TRBD2; abundance: NA; CDR3aa: CASSSGELAGISYNEQFF; CDR3nt: TGTGCCAGCAGTTCCGGCGAATTAGCGGGGATTTCCTACAATGAGCAGTTCTTC
j_gene: TRBJ2-7; v_gene: TRBV2; d_gene: TRBD1; abundance: few; CDR3aa: CARDRDRDNEQYF; CDR3nt: TGTGCCAGAGACCGGGACAGGGACAACGAGCAGTACTTC
j_gene: TRBJ1-1; v_gene: TRBV3-1; d_gene: NA; abundance: few; CDR3aa: CASRDLGWGSNRNTEAFF; CDR3nt: TGTGCCAGCAGAGACTTGGGGTGGGGGAGTAATCGGAACACTGAAGCTTTCTTT
j_gene: TRBJ2-1; v_gene: TRBV7-9; d_gene: TRBD2; abundance: NA; CDR3aa: CASSLVLASFNEQFF; CDR3nt: TGTGCCAGCAGCTTAGTACTAGCGTCCTTCAATGAGCAGTTCTTC
j_gene: TRBJ2-7; v_gene: TRBV6-1; d_gene: TRBD2; abundance: NA; CDR3aa: CASSEESRDYSGWLSYEQYF; CDR3nt: TGTGCCAGCAGTGAAGAATCTCGGGACTATTCCGGGTGGTTGTCCTACGAGCAGTACTTC